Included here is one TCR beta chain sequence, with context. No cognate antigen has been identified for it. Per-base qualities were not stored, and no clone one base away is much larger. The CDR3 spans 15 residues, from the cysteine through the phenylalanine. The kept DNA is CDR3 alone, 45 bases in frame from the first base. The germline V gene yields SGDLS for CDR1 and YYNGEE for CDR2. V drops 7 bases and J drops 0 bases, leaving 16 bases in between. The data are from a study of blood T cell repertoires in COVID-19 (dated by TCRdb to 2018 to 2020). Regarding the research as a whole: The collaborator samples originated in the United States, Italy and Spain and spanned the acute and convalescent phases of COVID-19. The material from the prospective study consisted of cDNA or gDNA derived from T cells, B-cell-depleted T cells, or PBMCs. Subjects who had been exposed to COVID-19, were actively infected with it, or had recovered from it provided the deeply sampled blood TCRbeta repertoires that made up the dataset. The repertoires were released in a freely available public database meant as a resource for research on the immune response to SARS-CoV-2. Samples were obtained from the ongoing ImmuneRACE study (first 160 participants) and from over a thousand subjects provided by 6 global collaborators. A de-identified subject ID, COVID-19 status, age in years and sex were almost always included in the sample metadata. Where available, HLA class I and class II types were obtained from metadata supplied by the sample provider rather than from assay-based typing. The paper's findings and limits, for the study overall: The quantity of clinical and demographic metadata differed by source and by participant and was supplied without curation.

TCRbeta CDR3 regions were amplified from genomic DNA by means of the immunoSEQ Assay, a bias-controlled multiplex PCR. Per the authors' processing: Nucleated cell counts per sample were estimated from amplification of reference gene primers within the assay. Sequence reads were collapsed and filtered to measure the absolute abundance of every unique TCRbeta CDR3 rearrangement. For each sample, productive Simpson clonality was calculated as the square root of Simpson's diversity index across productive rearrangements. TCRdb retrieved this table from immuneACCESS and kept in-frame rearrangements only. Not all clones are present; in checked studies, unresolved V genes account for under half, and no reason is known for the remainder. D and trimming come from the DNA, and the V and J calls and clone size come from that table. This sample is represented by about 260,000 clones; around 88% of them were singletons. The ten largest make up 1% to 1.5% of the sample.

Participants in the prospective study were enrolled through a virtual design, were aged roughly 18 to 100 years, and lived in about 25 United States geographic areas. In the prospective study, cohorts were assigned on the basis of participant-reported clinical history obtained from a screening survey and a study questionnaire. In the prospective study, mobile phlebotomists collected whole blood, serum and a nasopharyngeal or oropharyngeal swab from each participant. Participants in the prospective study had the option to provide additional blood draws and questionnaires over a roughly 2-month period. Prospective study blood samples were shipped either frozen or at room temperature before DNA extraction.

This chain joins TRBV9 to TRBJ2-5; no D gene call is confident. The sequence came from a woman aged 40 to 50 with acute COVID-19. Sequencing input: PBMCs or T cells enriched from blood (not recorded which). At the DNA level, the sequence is TGTGCCAGCGCGAAAGAGGCACACCACCAAGAGACCCAGTACTTC. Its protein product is CASAKEAHHQETQYF. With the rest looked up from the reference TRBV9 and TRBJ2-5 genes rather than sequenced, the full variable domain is DSGVTQTPKHLITATGQRVTLRCSPRSGDLSVYWYQQSLDQGLQFLIQYYNGEERAKGNILERFSAQQFPDLHSELNLSSLELGDSALYFCASAKEAHHQETQYFGPGTRLLVL.